This T cell receptor beta chain was recorded in a study of CD8+CD57+ T cells in acquired aplastic anemia. The overall study: Quantities of DNA derived from sorted CD4+ and CD8+ cells averaged 3.2 ug.

The CDR3 covers 18 residues. Trimming removed 5 bases from V and 10 bases from J; junction bases left unmatched: 20. Template material for TCR beta VDJ and CDR3 profiling consisted of genomic DNA. TCRdb re-called the reads through MiXCR, storing one row per CDR3 protein. The repertoire holds roughly 420,000 distinct CDR3 sequences, with roughly 64% as singletons. This chain joins TRBV12-3 or TRBV12-4 and TRBJ2-1, with 10 bases lining up with TRBD2. Sequenced input: sorted CD4+, CD8+, or CD8+CD57+ T cells (not recorded which) from PBMCs. The TCR sequence derives from a human donor in good health, serving as a control. In nucleotides, the CDR3 is TGTGCCAGCAGTGAAGCCCTACGGGGAGCGGGGGGGACCTACGAGCAGTTCTTC. Translating gives CASSEALRGAGGTYEQFF.